The 14 T cell receptor beta chains listed next were all sequenced from one sample in a study of blood T cell repertoires in COVID-19. Libraries were prepared by immunoSEQ multiplex PCR; TCRdb keeps only in-frame clonotypes and omits some of them. The top ten hold about 5% of the sample, which has roughly 100,000 clones, roughly 80% seen once. Sequencing input: peripheral blood. Source of these receptors: a man in his fifties or sixties with acute or convalescent COVID-19.

This chain connects TRBV19 to TRBJ2-1; weak D call: TRBD2 (7 bases). The CDR3 has 15 residues. With 3 bases removed from V and 4 bases from J, the gap between germline ends came to 13 bases. Germline V CDR1 and CDR2: LNHDA, SQIVND (reference sequence). The CDR3: CASSILGGAYNEQFF. The CDR3 DNA sequence: TGTGCCAGTAGTATCCTGGGGGGGGCTTACAATGAGCAGTTCTTC.

The V and J genes are TRBV18 and TRBJ2-1; 7 bases map to TRBD2. The CDR3 is 14 amino acids. V was clipped by 4 bases and J by 8 bases; unmatched bases: 8. Per the germline V gene, CDR1 is KGHSH and CDR2 is LQKENI. The CDR3 coding sequence is TGTGCCAGCTCACTCGGACTAGAAGTCGATGAGCAGTTCTTC. Its protein product is CASSLGLEVDEQFF. The variable domain in full, completed from reference TRBV18 and TRBJ2-1, reads NAGVMQNPRHLVRRRGQEARLRCSPMKGHSHVYWYRQLPEEGLKFMVYLQKENIIDESGMPKERFSAEFPKEGPSILRIQQVVRGDSAAYFCASSLGLEVDEQFFGPGTRLTVL.

The chain uses TRBV29-1 and TRBJ2-5; 9 bases are a match to TRBD1. V lost 4 bases, J lost 3 bases, and 3 bases stayed unmatched. Germline lookup yields CDR1 SQVTM and CDR2 ANQGSEA. This CDR3 has 13 amino acids. The CDR3 nucleotides read TGCAGCGTTGGAAGGGACAGGGAAGAGACCCAGTACTTC. Translation gives CSVGRDREETQYF.

The chain recombines TRBV30 with TRBJ1-5, with D possibly being TRBD1 (6 bases). V dropped 1 base and J dropped 3 bases, with 10 bases sitting between them. The CDR3 contains 14 residues. Germline loops: CDR1 GTSNPN, CDR2 SVGIG (reference sequence). CDR3 coding DNA: TGTGCCTGGAGTGGGACAGCGACCAATCAGCCCCAGCATTTT. This sequence encodes CAWSGTATNQPQHF. The full variable domain, in which reference TRBV30 and TRBJ1-5 provide the parts outside the CDR3, is SQTIHQWPATLVQPVGSPLSLECTVEGTSNPNLYWYRQAAGRGLQLLFYSVGIGQISSEVPQNLSASRPQDRQFILSSKKLLLSDSGFYLCAWSGTATNQPQHFGDGTRLSIL.

The chain combines TRBV28 with TRBJ2-1; tentative D call: TRBD1 (8 bases). Germline V gene lookup returns CDR1 MDHEN and CDR2 SYDVKM. The CDR3 contains 14 residues. The V gene lost 4 bases and the J gene lost 3 bases, with 10 bases spanning the gap. CDR3 nucleotides: TGTGCCAGCAGTTACAGGGGGGGCTACAATGAGCAGTTCTTC. This translates into CASSYRGGYNEQFF.

The chain uses TRBV7-6 and TRBJ1-2; TRBD1 matches 8 bases. Germline V gene sequence: CDR1 SGHVS, CDR2 FNYEAQ. J lost 5 bases, V lost 0 bases, and 14 bases had no gene match. The length of the CDR3 is 18 residues. DNA of the CDR3: TGTGCCAGCAGCTTAGCGCTTACCGCCATAGGGACAGGATATGGCTACACCTTC. Translated, it gives CASSLALTAIGTGYGYTF. Full variable domain (remainder filled in from reference TRBV7-6 and TRBJ1-2): GAGVSQSPRYKVTKRGQDVALRCDPISGHVSLYWYRQALGQGPEFLTYFNYEAQQDKSGLPNDRFSAERPEGSISTLTIQRTEQRDSAMYRCASSLALTAIGTGYGYTFGSGTRLTVV.

This chain links TRBV9 with TRBJ2-1, with D maybe TRBD1 (5 bases). Germline V gives CDR1 SGDLS, CDR2 YYNGEE. The CDR3 runs 15 residues. The V gene lost 2 bases and the J gene lost 0 bases, with 9 bases spanning the gap. The CDR3 nucleotides are TGTGCCAGCAGCGTCGACAGAGCCTCCTACAATGAGCAGTTCTTC. This sequence encodes CASSVDRASYNEQFF.

The chain has TRBV7-2 and TRBJ2-7; 9 bases align to TRBD2. The length of the CDR3 is 15 residues. The J segment lost 7 bases and the V segment lost 3 bases, leaving 10 bases of the junction unmatched. Per the germline V gene, CDR1 is SGHTA and CDR2 is FQGNSA. The CDR3 region has the DNA TGTGCCAGCAGCTTCCCGACTAGCGGAGGGGAAGAGCAGTACTTC. It specifies CASSFPTSGGEEQYF.

J is TRBJ2-3 and V is TRBV18; D is possibly TRBD1 (5 bases). The CDR3 is 16 amino acids. V was clipped by 3 bases and J by 1 base, with 14 bases between them. Per the germline V gene, CDR1 is KGHSH and CDR2 is LQKENI. In nucleotides, the CDR3 is TGTGCCAGCTCACCGTACCAGGGCGCAGGCACAGATACGCAGTATTTT. This gives the protein CASSPYQGAGTDTQYF.

The J gene is TRBJ1-1, the V gene TRBV5-4, with no clear D. Trimming cost V 1 base and J 8 bases, with 18 bases left between them. This CDR3 comprises 15 residues. The germline V gene has CDR1 SGHNT and CDR2 YYREEE (reference sequence). This CDR3 reads CASSLSRRALEEAFF. DNA of the CDR3: TGTGCCAGCAGCTTGTCACGCCGAGCTTTGGAGGAAGCTTTCTTT.

The chain is built from TRBV9 and TRBJ2-5; 7 nucleotides agree with TRBD1. V shed 3 bases, J shed 4 bases, and the junction held 6 bases outside the gene matches. In germline, CDR1 is SGDLS, CDR2 YYNGEE. The CDR3 is made up of 14 amino acids. CDR3 in amino acids: CASSAYRGSETQYF. The CDR3 DNA reads as TGTGCCAGCAGCGCATACAGGGGTTCAGAGACCCAGTACTTC.

There are a few counts of this clone. This chain links TRBV9 with TRBJ2-7, with TRBD1 matching 7 bases. The germline V gene has CDR1 SGDLS and CDR2 YYNGEE. J lost 1 base, V lost 4 bases, and 8 bases had no gene match. CDR3 length: 15 residues. As DNA, the CDR3 is TGTGCCAGCAGCATACAGACAGGGTCATCCTACGAGCAGTACTTC. Amino acids: CASSIQTGSSYEQYF.

This clone was seen only once. The rearrangement joins TRBV15 to TRBJ1-2; TRBD1 might be the D (6 bases). V lost 2 bases and J 4 bases, leaving 11 bases between the germline ends. The germline CDR1 and CDR2 sequences are LNHNV and YYDKDF (reference sequence). This CDR3 comprises 14 residues. The DNA for the CDR3 is TGTGCCACCAGCAGACCAGGGGCCTTCTATGGCTACACCTTC. It is translated as CATSRPGAFYGYTF.

The chain carries TRBV5-1 and TRBJ2-1; TRBD2 agrees at 10 bases. This CDR3 is 15 amino acids long. CDR1 is SGHRS and CDR2 is YFSETQ in the germline V gene. With V trimmed by 2 bases and J by 7 bases, 6 bases remained unmatched. The CDR3 bases are TGCGCCAGCAGCTTCAGCGGGGGGGCCTTTAATGAGCAGTTCTTC. As protein: CASSFSGGAFNEQFF.